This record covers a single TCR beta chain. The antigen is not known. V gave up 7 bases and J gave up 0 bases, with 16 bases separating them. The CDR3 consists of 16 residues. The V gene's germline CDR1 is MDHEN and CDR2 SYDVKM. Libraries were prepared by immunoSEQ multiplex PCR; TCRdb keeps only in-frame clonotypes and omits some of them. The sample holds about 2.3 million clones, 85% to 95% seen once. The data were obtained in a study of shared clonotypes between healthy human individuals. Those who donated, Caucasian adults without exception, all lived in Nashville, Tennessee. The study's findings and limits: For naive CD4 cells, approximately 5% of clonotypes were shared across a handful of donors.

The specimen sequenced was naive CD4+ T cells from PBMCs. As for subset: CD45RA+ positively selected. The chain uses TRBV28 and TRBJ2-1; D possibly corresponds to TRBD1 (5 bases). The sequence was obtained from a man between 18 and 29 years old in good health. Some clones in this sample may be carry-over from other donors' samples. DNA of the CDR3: TGTGCCAGCAAGGTCGGCAGGGCAAGCTCCTACAATGAGCAGTTCTTC. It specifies CASKVGRASSYNEQFF.